Detailed here is one TCR beta chain. This clone was observed a few times. Its antigen target is currently unknown. Base qualities are not recorded, but no much larger clone differs from it by a single base. This sample is drawn from a study of cytomegalovirus exposure and HLA in healthy donors (dated by TCRdb to the late 2010s). Background for the entire study: An earlier analysis of approximately 640 of the donors reported about 290 Gb of sequence data and around 120 million unique TCR beta sequences from 150 million to 200 million T cells. About 310 gigabases of sequencing data and roughly 90 million unique TCR sequences were included in an early release covering several hundred HLA-typed donors. The genetic ancestry cluster associated with self-reported Caucasian donors included about four fifths of the roughly 380 genotyped donors. The study aimed to test whether cataloging public T cell receptors could reveal signatures of past pathogen exposure. Using immunosequencing, the study profiled T cell repertoires from 500 to 800 subjects and related those repertoires to cytomegalovirus serostatus. In addition to the first cohort of approximately 650 subjects, a separate validation cohort of over 90 different subjects was used. To predict cytomegalovirus infection status, the study combined high-throughput TCR immunosequencing, statistical association of individual TCRs with disease status, and machine learning. A later analysis re-analyzed previously published TCR beta repertoires from 600 to 850 donors and added high-resolution HLA genotyping to study TCR occurrence patterns. Rather than drawing on any new phenotypic data, the later analysis identified candidate immune exposures from TCR beta sequences and the way those sequences occurred across donors. To decide whether each TCR beta V gene segment behaved as functional or pseudogenic, an earlier analysis of 587 of the donors relied on high-throughput TCR beta sequencing. Alongside the repertoire data, information on donor age, sex, ethnicity and CMV serostatus was compiled. In a later genetic analysis, genome-wide SNP genotypes for about three fifths of the roughly 670 donors were used, and that subset was treated as a discovery cohort. All discovery cohort repertoires had been generated on a single sequencing platform. Class I and class II HLA loci were covered by the typing at four-digit resolution. The number of typed donors differed by locus: roughly 620-630 for A, B, C, DRB1 and DQB1; some 540 for DQA1; fewer than 610 for DPA1; and some 470 for DPB1. Because of strong linkage in the cohort, four to six DR-DQ haplotypes were treated as single units for association and clustering. On average, 235,054 unique TCR beta nucleotide sequences were sequenced per donor among several hundred genotyped donors of the cohort, with 15% to 20% of those sequences being non-productive. General findings and caveats noted by the study authors: Because HLA typing was missing for some donors at each locus, association tests included only the typed subset. For the cohort, immune exposure information was limited to CMV serostatus. The presence/absence analyses assumed that sequencing depth was roughly uniform across donors, and that assumption may not be true. Broadly in line with IMGT annotations, most TCR beta V segments showed up in productive rearrangements about 90% or about 30% of the time in an earlier analysis of around 550 of the donors. The cohort was sequenced for TCR beta chains only, and without alpha or paired-chain data the features that could be detected were limited. While some public TCRs were present in many individuals, most TCR sequences turned up only very rarely across donors. Linkage disequilibrium might explain the correlated functional status among segregating V segments, but an unknown experimental factor could not be ruled out. In a later analysis, most CMV-associated TCR beta chains were found to appear HLA-restricted, with HLA associations seemingly driven largely by CMV exposure. Because counts were too low, 15 to 20 rarely observed V segments, including chromosome 9 orphons, were left out of the earlier analysis of roughly 600 of the donors. In vitro tests confirmed that three of the cytomegalovirus-associated TCR beta chains recognize cytomegalovirus antigens. The classifier was reported to diagnose cytomegalovirus status with high specificity and sensitivity in both the original and validation cohorts. A later analysis found that TCR association rates varied across HLA loci, with DRB1 alleles showing the most associated TCRs and HLA-C alleles the fewest. A later genetic analysis reported fewer N-insertions in productive TCRs among donors in an Asian-associated ancestry cluster than the approximately 670-donor mean. The sequencing pipeline was judged likely to have produced a cluster of highly shared sequence variants as a technical artifact. V-gene and J-gene trimming of TCR beta chains was associated with a missense DCLRE1C variant in a later genetic analysis, and the association was replicated in an independent cohort. In the study, around 150 TCR beta chains were listed as associated with cytomegalovirus. The 87-base-pair reads could not distinguish some IMGT-functional V segments, including TRBV6-2 and TRBV6-3, so those segments were excluded. The authors suggested that the approach could potentially be extended to other disease states and immunological phenotypes. A further reported finding was that TCR beta sequences accurately predicted the HLA-A and HLA-B alleles for most subjects in the first cohort. At a false discovery rate of 0.05, a later analysis linked under 20,000 TCR beta sequences to specific HLA alleles. In a later analysis, HLA-associated TCR beta chains showed more clonal expansion and lower generation probabilities than non-associated chains that were equally common. When HLA alleles, especially DR and DQ, strongly co-occurred, TCR associations were difficult to assign to individual alleles. Several of the top co-occurrence clusters appeared to be linked to parvovirus B19, influenza, CMV and Epstein-Barr virus, according to a later analysis.

The CDR3 measures 13 amino acids from cysteine to phenylalanine. This entry keeps only the CDR3 DNA: 39 bases, framed from base 1. From V the trimming removes 5 bases and from J it removes 7 bases, while the gene matches leave 2 bases of the junction unaccounted for. The germline V gene provides CDR1 SQVTM and CDR2 ANQGSEA. In total, around 600 healthy bone marrow donors made up the cohort. Cohort members were all nominally healthy when sampled, although unrecorded immune exposures were likely present. The donor was CMV seropositive and belonged to the group of about 290 seropositive cohort members. A peripheral blood sample was provided by each donor, and peripheral blood mononuclear cells were used for TCR beta sequencing. Genomic DNA was extracted from the blood cell samples with the Qiagen DNeasy Blood Extraction Kit. Preparation of the library involved the immunoSEQ multiplex PCR assay. For the multiplex PCR, a mixture combining 60 forward primers for TCR Vbeta segments and 13 reverse primers for TCR Jbeta segments was used. Amplification of the CDR3 region of rearranged TCR beta genes was performed with a multiplex PCR assay on genomic DNA. Amplified TCR beta libraries were sequenced as 87-base-pair reads on the Illumina HiSeq System. As for the original processing: Across the 500 to 750 repertoires, a later analysis counted 80 million or so unique TCR beta chains, 8.5 million to 12 million of which were shared by at least two donors. A nearest-neighbor algorithm error-corrected the raw reads and collapsed the reads into unique sequences, merging closely related sequences to remove PCR and sequencing errors. CDR3 sequences were aligned to IMGT reference sequences to assign V, D and J gene segments. For a sequence to be retained, at least a six-nucleotide match to both a V gene segment and a J gene segment was required. Rearrangements were called productive when the CDR3 lacked stop codons and stayed in frame with V and J; all others were non-productive. CDR3 was defined by IMGT convention, running from the second conserved V-encoded cysteine to the conserved J-encoded phenylalanine. In an earlier analysis of around 600 of the donors, sequences lacking an unambiguous match to a single V gene segment were excluded. An earlier analysis of 450 to 650 of the donors called V segments functional above 56.7% productive rearrangements and segregating when the between-donor standard deviation exceeded 5%. A statistical classification framework was built to diagnose cytomegalovirus status from the catalog of TCR beta chain sequences. In a later analysis, TCR nucleotide sequences were compared against IMGT/GENE-DB human TR gene sequences so that V and J genes could be assigned. The TCRdist pipeline was used in a later analysis to assign CDR3 sequences and most-parsimonious VDJ recombination scenarios. A later analysis defined each TCR beta chain by its CDR3 amino acid sequence plus V-gene family, and excluded reads lacking a unique V-gene family. As a way to deal with suspected cross-contamination and a sequencing artifact, a later analysis dropped 450 to 600 nucleotide sequences that were highly shared and had low generation probability. In a later analysis, a clonal expansion index for each public chain was calculated from normalized within-repertoire ranks of inferred template counts. Generation probabilities in a later analysis came from a VDJ recombination model fitted to out-of-frame rearrangements, and those results were checked against IGoR. In a later analysis, TCR-TCR, TCR-HLA and TCR-CMV co-occurrence was scored with hypergeometric tests, and a repertoire-size bias correction was applied to TCR pairs. In a later analysis, false discovery rates were estimated by permuting HLA or CMV assignments 20 times. In a later analysis, co-occurring TCRs were grouped with DBSCAN, and TCRdist sequence similarity was added when clustering was performed within HLA-allele-positive subsets. For co-occurrence clustering, repertoires with fewer than 30,000 or more than 120,000 public chains were excluded, along with five or six repertoires with anomalous nucleotide sharing. TCRdb stores this immuneACCESS table with in-frame sequences only. Part of the clones is absent; in the studies checked, under half of the shortfall reflects unresolved V genes, and no reason is known for the rest. V, J and clone size were drawn from that table, and D and trimming were deduced from the DNA. This sample has under 200,000 clones in its table, and 82% of those were observed once. 9.5% to 12% of the sample belongs to the ten largest clones.

The clonotype comes from a man in his fifties or sixties in good health and CMV-seropositive. The source material was PBMCs. The chain is encoded by TRBV29-1 joined to TRBJ2-1, and 13 junctional nucleotides match TRBD2. The CDR3 in this case is CSVLLAGGNEQFF. Here is the DNA: TGCAGCGTTTTACTAGCGGGAGGGAATGAGCAGTTCTTC.